This T cell receptor (beta chain) was captured by sequencing in a study of shared clonotypes between healthy human individuals. Terminally differentiated effector memory CD45RA+ cells were excluded by CCR7 positive selection of CD45RO-negative cells. Study-wide results and limits: Relative to their counterparts shared across all four donors, non-shared clonotypes exhibited diminished generation probabilities. Clonotype sharing among donors was expected to depend on sequencing depth. The study sampled only blood, and tissue repertoires likely differ.

As for this clone: The antigen remains unidentified.

Trimming cost V 6 bases and J 4 bases, with 13 bases left between them. Germline-derived CDR1 and CDR2 are SQVTM and ANQGSEA. The CDR3 is 12 amino acids. At the deep level, the assay was run. Assay: immunoSEQ multiplex PCR; the TCRdb copy retains only in-frame clones and omits some. The sample records around 2.1 million clones, about 93% being singletons. Material: naive CD8+ T cells from PBMCs. The chain employs TRBV29-1 and TRBJ2-7; a weak D match, TRBD2 (6 bases). The sequence was collected from a man between 18 and 29 years old in good health. Some clones in this sample may be carry-over from other donors' samples. CDR3 loop: CSVEGPKYEQYF. The CDR3 DNA sequence: TGCAGCGTGGAGGGTCCGAAGTACGAGCAGTACTTC.